Detailed here is one T cell receptor (beta chain). The source of the sample is a study of blood T cell repertoires in COVID-19. Some clones are missing from TCRdb's copy, which holds only in-frame ones; the method was immunoSEQ multiplex PCR. Found here are about 120,000 clones, about 85% of them singletons; the top ten hold more than 4.5%. The CDR3 has 16 residues. Losses at the gene ends were 4 bases for V and 4 bases for J; bases not matched to a gene: 10. CDR1 and CDR2 (germline): SGDLS, YYNGEE. This clonotype was obtained from a human donor in a cohort sampled during active COVID-19. The chain employs TRBV9 and TRBJ2-3; 9 nucleotides match TRBD2. Sequenced sample: peripheral blood. The CDR3 DNA reads TGTGCCAGCAGCCCTCCGGCGGGGGGGCTGGCAGATACGCAGTATTTT. As protein: CASSPPAGGLADTQYF.